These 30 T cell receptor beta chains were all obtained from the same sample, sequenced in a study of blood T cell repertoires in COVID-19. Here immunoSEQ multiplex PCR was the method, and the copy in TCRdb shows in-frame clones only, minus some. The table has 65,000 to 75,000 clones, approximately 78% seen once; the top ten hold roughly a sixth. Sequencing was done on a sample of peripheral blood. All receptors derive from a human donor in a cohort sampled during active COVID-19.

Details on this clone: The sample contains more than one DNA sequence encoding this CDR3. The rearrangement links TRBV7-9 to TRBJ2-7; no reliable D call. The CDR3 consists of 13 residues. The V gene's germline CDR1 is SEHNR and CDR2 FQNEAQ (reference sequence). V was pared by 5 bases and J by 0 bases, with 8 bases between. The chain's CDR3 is CASSLSGSYEQYF. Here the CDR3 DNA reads TGTGCCAGCAGCCTTAGTGGCTCCTACGAGCAGTACTTC.

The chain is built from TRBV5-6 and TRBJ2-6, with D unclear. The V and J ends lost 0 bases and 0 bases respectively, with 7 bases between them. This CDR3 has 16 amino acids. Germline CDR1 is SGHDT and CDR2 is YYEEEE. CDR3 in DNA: TGTGCCAGCAGCTTGGACAGTATCTCTGGGGCCAACGTCCTGACTTTC. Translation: CASSLDSISGANVLTF.

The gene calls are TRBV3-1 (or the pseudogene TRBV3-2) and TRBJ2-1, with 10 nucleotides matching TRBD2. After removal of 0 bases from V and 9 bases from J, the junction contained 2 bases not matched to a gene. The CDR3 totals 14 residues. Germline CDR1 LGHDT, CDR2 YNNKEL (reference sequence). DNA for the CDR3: TGTGCCAGCAGCCAAGAAGCTAGCGGGAGTGAGCAGTTCTTC. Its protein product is CASSQEASGSEQFF.

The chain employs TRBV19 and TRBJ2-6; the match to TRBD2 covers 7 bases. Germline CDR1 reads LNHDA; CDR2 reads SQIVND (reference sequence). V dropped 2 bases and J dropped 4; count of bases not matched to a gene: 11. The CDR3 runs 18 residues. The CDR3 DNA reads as TGTGCCAGTAGTATACCGGGACGGCTAGCGGCCGGGGCCAACGTCCTGACTTTC. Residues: CASSIPGRLAAGANVLTF.

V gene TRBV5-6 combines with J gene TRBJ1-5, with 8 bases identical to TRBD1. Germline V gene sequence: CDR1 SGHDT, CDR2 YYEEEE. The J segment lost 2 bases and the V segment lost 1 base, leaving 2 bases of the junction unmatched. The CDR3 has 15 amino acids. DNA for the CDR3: TGTGCCAGCAGCTTGACGGACAGGGGCAATCAGCCCCAGCATTTT. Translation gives CASSLTDRGNQPQHF.

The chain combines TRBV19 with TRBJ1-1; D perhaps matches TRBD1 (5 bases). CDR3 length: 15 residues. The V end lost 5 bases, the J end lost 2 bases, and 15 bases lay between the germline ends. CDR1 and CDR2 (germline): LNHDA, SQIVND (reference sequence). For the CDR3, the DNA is TGTGCCAGTAGTCCAGGGCGCAGGGTTAACACTGAAGCTTTCTTT. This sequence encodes CASSPGRRVNTEAFF. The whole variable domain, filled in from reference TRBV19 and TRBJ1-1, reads DGGITQSPKYLFRKEGQNVTLSCEQNLNHDAMYWYRQDPGQGLRLIYYSQIVNDFQKGDIAEGYSVSREKKESFPLTVTSAQKNPTAFYLCASSPGRRVNTEAFFGQGTRLTVV.

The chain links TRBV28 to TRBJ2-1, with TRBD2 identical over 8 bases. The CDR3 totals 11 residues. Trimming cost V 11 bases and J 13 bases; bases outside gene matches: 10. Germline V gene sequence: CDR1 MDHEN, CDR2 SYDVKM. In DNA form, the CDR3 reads TGTGCCTCGGGGCCGGCGGGAGGACAGTTCTTC. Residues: CASGPAGGQFF.

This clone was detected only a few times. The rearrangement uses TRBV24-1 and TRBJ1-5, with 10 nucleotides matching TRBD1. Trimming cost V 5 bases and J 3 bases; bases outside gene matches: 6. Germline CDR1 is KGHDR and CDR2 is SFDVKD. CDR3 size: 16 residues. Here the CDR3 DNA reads TGTGCCACCAGTGGTCCGGGACAGGGGCTCAATCAGCCCCAGCATTTT. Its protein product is CATSGPGQGLNQPQHF.

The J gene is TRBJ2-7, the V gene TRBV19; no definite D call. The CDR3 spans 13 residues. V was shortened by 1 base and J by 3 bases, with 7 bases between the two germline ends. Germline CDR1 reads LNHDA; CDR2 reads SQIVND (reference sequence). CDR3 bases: TGTGCCAGTAGTATAGGGCCCATCTACGAGCAGTACTTC. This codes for CASSIGPIYEQYF.

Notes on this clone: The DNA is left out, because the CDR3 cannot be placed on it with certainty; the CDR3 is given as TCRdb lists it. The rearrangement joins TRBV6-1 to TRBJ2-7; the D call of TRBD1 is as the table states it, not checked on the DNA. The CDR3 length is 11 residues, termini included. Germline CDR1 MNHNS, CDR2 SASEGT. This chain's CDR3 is CASSEVGTGTF.

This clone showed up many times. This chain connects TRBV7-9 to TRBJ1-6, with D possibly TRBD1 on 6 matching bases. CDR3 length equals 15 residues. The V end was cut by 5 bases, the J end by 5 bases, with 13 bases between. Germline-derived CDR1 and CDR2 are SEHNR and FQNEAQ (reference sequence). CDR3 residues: CASSLGQTDNSPLHF. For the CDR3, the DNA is TGTGCCAGCAGCCTCGGACAGACTGATAATTCACCCCTCCACTTT.

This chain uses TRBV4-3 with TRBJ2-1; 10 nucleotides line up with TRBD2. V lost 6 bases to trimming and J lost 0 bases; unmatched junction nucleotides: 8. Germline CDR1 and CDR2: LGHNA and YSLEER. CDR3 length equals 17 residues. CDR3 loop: CASSPRASGSSYNEQFF. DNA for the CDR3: TGCGCCAGCAGTCCCCGGGCTAGCGGGAGCTCCTACAATGAGCAGTTCTTC.

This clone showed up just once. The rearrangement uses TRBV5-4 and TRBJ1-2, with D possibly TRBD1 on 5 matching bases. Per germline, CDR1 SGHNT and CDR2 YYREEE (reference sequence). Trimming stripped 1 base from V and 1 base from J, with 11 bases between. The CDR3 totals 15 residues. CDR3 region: CASSLRQSFNYGYTF. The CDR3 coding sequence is TGTGCCAGCAGCTTGAGACAGTCCTTTAACTATGGCTACACCTTC. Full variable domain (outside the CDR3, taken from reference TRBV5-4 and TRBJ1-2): ETGVTQSPTHLIKTRGQQVTLRCSSQSGHNTVSWYQQALGQGPQFIFQYYREEENGRGNFPPRFSGLQFPNYSSELNVNALELDDSALYLCASSLRQSFNYGYTFGSGTRLTVV.

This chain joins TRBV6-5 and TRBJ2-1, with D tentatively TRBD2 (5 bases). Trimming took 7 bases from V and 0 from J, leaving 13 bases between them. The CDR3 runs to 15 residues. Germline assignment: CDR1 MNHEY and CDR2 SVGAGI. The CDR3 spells CASNLGRSSYNEQFF. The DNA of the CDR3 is TGTGCCAGCAATCTAGGGAGAAGCTCCTACAATGAGCAGTTCTTC.

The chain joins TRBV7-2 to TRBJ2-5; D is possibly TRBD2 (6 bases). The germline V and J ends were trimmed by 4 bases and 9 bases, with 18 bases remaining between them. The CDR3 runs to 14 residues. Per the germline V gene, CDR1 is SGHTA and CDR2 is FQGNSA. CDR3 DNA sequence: TGTGCCAGCAGCTCCTCCGGGACTCTCTTCGCCCAGTACTTC. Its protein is CASSSSGTLFAQYF. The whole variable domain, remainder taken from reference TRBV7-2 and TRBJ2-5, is GAGVSQSPSNKVTEKGKDVELRCDPISGHTALYWYRQSLGQGLEFLIYFQGNSAPDKSGLPSDRFSAERTGGSVSTLTIQRTQQEDSAVYLCASSSSGTLFAQYFGPGTRLLVL.

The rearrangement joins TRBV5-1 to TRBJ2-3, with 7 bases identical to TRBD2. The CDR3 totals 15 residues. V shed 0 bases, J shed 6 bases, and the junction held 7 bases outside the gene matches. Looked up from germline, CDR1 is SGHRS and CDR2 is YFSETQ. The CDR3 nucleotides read TGCGCCAGCAGCTTGGTAGCTAGCGGCGGGGATACGCAGTATTTT. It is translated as CASSLVASGGDTQYF.

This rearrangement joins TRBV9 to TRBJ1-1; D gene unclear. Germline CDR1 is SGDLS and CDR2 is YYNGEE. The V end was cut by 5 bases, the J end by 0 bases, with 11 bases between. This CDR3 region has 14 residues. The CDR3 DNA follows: TGTGCCAGCAGTGCAATACAGATGAACACTGAAGCTTTCTTT. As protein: CASSAIQMNTEAFF.

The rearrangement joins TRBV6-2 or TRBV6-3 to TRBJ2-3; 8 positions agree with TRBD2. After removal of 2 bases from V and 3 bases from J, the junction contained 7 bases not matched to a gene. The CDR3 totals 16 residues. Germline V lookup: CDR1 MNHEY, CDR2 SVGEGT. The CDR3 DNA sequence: TGTGCCAGCAGTTACGACCAGACTAGCGAGACAGATACGCAGTATTTT. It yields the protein CASSYDQTSETDTQYF.

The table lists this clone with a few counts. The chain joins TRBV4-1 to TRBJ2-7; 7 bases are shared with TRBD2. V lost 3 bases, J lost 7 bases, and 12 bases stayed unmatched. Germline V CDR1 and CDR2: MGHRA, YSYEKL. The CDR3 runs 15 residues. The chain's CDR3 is CASSQGSGAFGEQYF. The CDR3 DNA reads TGCGCCAGCAGCCAGGGGAGCGGGGCCTTCGGGGAGCAGTACTTC.

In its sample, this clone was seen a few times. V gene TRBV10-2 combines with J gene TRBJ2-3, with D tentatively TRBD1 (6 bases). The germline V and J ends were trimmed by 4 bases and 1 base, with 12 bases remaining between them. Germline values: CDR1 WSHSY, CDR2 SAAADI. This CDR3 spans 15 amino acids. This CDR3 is CASSAQGSGTDTQYF. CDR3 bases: TGCGCCAGCAGTGCCCAGGGGTCCGGCACAGATACGCAGTATTTT.

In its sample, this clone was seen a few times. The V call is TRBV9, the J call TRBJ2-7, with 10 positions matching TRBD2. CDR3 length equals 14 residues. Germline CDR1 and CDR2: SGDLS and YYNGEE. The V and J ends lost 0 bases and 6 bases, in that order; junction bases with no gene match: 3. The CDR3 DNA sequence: TGTGCCAGCAGCGTAGAAAGCGGGAGGGTCGAGCAGTACTTC. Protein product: CASSVESGRVEQYF.

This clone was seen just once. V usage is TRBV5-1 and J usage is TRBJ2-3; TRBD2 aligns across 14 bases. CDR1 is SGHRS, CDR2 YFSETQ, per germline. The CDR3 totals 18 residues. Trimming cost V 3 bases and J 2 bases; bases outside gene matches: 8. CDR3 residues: CASSYRTSGGPTTDTQYF. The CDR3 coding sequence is TGCGCCAGCAGCTACCGGACTAGCGGGGGGCCAACCACAGATACGCAGTATTTT.

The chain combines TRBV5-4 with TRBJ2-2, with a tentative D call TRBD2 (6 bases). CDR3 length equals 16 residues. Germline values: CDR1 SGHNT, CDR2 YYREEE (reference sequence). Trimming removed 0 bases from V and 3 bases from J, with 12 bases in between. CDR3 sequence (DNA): TGTGCCAGCAGCTTGGACGGGGGAGTCTACACCGGGGAGCTGTTTTTT. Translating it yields CASSLDGGVYTGELFF.

This CDR3 is CASSQFFGQGTEAFF. For the CDR3, the DNA is TGTGCCAGCAGCCAATTTTTTGGACAGGGGACTGAAGCTTTCTTT. The J gene is TRBJ1-1, the V gene TRBV3-1 (or the pseudogene TRBV3-2), with TRBD1 matching 9 bases. CDR1 and CDR2 from the germline V gene are LGHDT and YNNKEL (reference sequence). This CDR3 is built from 15 residues. With 2 bases clipped from V and 5 bases from J, the junction kept 6 bases outside the gene matches.

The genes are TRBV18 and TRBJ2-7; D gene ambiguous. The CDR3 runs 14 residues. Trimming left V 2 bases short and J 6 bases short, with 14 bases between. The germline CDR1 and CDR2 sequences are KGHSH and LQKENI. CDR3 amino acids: CASSPTDSAPEQYF. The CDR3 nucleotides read TGTGCCAGCTCACCAACTGACTCGGCCCCCGAGCAGTACTTC.

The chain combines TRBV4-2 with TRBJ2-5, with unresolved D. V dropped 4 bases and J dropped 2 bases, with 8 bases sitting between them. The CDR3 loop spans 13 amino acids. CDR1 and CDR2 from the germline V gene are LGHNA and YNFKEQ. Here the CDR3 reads CASSPRQQETQYF. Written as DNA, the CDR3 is TGTGCCAGCAGCCCCCGACAACAAGAGACCCAGTACTTC.

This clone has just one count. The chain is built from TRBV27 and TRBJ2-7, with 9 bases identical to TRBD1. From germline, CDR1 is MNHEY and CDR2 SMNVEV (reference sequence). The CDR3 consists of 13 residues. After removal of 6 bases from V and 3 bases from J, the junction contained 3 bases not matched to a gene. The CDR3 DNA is TGTGCCAGCAGCCGGGACAGGGACTACGAGCAGTACTTC. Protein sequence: CASSRDRDYEQYF.

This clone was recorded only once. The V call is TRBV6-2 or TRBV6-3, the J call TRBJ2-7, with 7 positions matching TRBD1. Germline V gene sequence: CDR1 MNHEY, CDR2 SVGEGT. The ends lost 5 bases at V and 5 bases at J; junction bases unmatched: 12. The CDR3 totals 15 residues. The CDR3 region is CASSNRQGIYHEQYF. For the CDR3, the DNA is TGTGCCAGCAGTAACAGACAGGGAATTTACCACGAGCAGTACTTC.

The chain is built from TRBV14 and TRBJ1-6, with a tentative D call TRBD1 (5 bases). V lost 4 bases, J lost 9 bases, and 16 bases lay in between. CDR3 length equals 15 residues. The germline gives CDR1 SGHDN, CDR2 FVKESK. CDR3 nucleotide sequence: TGTGCCAGCAGCCCGCGACAGACTGGGGTTTCACCCCTCCACTTT. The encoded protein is CASSPRQTGVSPLHF.

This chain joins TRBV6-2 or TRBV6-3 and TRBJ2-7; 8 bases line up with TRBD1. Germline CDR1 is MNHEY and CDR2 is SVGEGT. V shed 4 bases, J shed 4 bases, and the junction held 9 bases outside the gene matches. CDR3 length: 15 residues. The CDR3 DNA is TGTGCCAGCAGTTTCGACAGGGGAGGAGGGTACGAGCAGTACTTC. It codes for CASSFDRGGGYEQYF.